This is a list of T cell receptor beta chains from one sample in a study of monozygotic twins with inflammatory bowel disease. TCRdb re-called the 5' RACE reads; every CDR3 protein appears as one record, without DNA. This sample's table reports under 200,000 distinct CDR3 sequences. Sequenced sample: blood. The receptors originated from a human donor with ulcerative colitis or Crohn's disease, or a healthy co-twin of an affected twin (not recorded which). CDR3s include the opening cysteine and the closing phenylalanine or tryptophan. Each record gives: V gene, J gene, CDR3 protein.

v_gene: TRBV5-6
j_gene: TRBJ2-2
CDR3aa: CASSPTSGSAFGELFF

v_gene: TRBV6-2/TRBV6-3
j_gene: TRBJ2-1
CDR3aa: CASRPLAGSSYNEQFF

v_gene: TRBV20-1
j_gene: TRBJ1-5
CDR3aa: CSATRDRGNQPQHF

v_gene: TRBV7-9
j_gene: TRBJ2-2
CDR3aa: CASRSGQGTGELFF

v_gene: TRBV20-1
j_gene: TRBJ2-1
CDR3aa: CSARVGTSGNTYNEQFF

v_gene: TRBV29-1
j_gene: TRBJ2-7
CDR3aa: CSAVTNPGQNFYEQYF

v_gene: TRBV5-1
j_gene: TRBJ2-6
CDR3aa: CASSPEGDSGANVLTF

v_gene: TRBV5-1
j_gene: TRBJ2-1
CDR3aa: CASSHPSGNEQFF

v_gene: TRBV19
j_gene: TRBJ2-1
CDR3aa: CASKPLGASGRPSSASYNEQFF

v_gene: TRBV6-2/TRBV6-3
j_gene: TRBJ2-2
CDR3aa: CASSPLPGTSGSANTGELFF

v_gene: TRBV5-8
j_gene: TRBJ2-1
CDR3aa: CASRQGYEQFF

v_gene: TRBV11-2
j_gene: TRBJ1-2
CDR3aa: CASSFYSGSYGYTF

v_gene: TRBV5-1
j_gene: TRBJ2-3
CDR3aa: CASSWAGVSTDTQYF

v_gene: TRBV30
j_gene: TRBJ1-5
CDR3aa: CAWSVRGASNQPQHF

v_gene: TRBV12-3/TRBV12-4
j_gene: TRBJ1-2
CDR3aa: CASSYRDVGGYTF

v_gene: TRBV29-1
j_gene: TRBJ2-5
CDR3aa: CSVPQSARETQYF

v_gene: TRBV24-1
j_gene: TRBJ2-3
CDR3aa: CATSESAGGPHTDTQYF

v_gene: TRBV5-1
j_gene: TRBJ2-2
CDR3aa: CASSPSGRGTGELFF

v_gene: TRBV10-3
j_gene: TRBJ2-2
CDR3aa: CAISGKGIRSANTGELFF

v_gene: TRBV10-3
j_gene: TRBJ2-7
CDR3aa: CAIKPASGPYEQYF

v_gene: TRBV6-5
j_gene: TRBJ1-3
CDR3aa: CASSYSRDVPSGNTIYF

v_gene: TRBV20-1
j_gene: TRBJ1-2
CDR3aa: CSAPSPRGKVSNYGYTF

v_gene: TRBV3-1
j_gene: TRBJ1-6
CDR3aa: CASSLRRGLDGSPLHF

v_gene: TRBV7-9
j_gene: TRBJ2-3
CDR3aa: CASSFPGQDTDTQYF

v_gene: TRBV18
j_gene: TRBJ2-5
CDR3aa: CASSPGLAGERQETQYF

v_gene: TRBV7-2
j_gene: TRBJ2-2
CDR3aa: CASSPDGELFF

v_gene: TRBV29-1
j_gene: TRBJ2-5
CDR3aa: CSVEEGRETQYF

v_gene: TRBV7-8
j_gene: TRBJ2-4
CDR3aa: CASSKQTPEPGNIQYF

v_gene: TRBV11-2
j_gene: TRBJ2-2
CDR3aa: CASSLAAGANTGELFF

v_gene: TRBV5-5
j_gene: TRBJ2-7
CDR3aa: CASSFGQLSSYEQYF

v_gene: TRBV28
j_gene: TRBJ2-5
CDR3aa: CASSLLTVLETQYF

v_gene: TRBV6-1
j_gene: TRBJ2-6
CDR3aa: CASRGANVLTF

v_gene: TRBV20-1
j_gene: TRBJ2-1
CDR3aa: CSAGDLNEQFF

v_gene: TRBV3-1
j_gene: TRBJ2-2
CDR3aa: CASSQEAMLTNTGELFF

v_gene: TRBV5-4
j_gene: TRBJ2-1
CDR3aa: CASSVRLGYNEQFF

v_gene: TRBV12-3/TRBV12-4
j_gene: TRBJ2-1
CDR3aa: CASSALTSGSYNEQFF

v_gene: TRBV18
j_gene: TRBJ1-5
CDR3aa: CASSPLGRGWRNQPQHF

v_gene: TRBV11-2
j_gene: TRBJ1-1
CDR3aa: CASSLGQGAVTEAFF

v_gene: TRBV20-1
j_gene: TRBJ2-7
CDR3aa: CSAPRQAYEQYF

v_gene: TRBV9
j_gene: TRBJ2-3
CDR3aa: CASSGSGGTDTQYF

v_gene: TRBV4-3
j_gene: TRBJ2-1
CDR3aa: CASSQDPTSANYNEQFF

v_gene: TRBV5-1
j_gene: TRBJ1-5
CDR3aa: CASSPTGVHQPQHF

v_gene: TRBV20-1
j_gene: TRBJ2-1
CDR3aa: CSAPGLAGQLSYNEQFF

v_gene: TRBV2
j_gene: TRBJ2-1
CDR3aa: CASRNYNEQFF

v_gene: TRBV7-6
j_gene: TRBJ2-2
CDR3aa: CASSLVGLARGNAGELFF

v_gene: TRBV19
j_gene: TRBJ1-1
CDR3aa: CASRATGAKNTEAFF